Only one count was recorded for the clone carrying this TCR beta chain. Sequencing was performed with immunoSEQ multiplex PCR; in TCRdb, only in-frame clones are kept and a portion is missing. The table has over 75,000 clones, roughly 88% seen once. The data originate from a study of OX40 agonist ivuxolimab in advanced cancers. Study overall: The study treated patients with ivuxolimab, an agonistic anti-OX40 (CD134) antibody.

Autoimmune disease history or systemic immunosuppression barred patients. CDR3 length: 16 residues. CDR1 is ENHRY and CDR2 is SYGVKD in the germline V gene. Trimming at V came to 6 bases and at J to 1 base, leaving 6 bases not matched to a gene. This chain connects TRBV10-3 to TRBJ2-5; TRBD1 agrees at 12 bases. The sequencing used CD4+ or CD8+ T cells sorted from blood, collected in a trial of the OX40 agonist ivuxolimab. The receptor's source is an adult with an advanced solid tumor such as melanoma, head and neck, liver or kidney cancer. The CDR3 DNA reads TGTGCCATCAGGGGACAGGGGGCGGGATTCCAAGAGACCCAGTACTTC. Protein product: CAIRGQGAGFQETQYF.